This T cell receptor (beta chain) was sequenced during a study of blood T cell repertoires in COVID-19. About the research overall: COVID-19 samples collected from the United States, Italy and Spain covered acute and convalescent phases. T cells, B-cell-depleted T cells, or PBMCs supplied cDNA or gDNA.

TCRdb's copy holds only in-frame clones and misses some; the assay was immunoSEQ multiplex PCR. The sample shows under 55,000 clones, approximately 86% of them seen only once. The CDR3 length is 13 residues. Germline V gives CDR1 SEHNR, CDR2 FQNEAQ (reference sequence). This clone appeared a few times. The TCR originated in a man aged 40-55 years with active COVID-19. The chain uses TRBV7-9 and TRBJ2-3; 7 nucleotides agree with TRBD1. Sequencing used peripheral blood. CDR3 nucleotides: TGTGCTGGGGACAGTCAAAGCACAGATACGCAGTATTTT. This codes for CAGDSQSTDTQYF. Complete variable domain (other parts from reference TRBV7-9 and TRBJ2-3): DTGVSQNPRHKITKRGQNVTFRCDPISEHNRLYWYRQTLGQGPEFLTYFQNEAQLEKSRLLSDRFSAERPKGSFSTLEIQRTEQGDSAMYLCAGDSQSTDTQYFGPGTRLTVL.